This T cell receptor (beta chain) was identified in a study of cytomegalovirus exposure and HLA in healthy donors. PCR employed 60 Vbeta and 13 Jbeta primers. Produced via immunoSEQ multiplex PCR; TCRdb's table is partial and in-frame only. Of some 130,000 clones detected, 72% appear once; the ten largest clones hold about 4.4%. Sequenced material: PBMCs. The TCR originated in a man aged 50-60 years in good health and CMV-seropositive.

This CDR3 is CASSQGLAGGLEQFF. CDR3 coding DNA: TGTGCCAGCAGCCAAGGTCTAGCGGGGGGGCTTGAGCAGTTCTTC. This chain connects TRBV14 to TRBJ2-1; 12 bases map to TRBD2. The CDR3 spans 15 residues. Germline CDR1 is SGHDN and CDR2 is FVKESK. V gave up 1 base and J gave up 9 bases; unmatched junction bases: 4.